What follows is one T cell receptor beta chain and its context. The assay was immunoSEQ multiplex PCR, and TCRdb's table has in-frame clones only and misses some. The profile covers about 340,000 clones, with nearly 95% appearing a single time and 5.5% to 6% taken by the ten largest. The data derive from a study of brain T cells in children with intractable seizures. This sample's time point: blood from clinic visit 5 months post-surgery; TSC patient then seizure free. The CDR3 has 15 residues. V lost 0 bases, J lost 0 bases, and 6 bases lay in between. In germline, CDR1 is SGHDT, CDR2 YYEEEE. The source is a boy under three years old with tuberous sclerosis and intractable seizures. J is TRBJ2-2 and V is TRBV5-6; D is uncertain. Sequenced material: peripheral blood, taken roughly 5 months after surgery. In nucleotides, the CDR3 is TGTGCCAGCAGCTTGGTGCGGTCGAACACCGGGGAGCTGTTTTTT. Its translation is CASSLVRSNTGELFF. Supplemented by reference TRBV5-6 and TRBJ2-2, the full variable domain reads DAGVTQSPTHLIKTRGQQVTLRCSPKSGHDTVSWYQQALGQGPQFIFQYYEEEERQRGNFPDRFSGHQFPNYSSELNVNALLLGDSALYLCASSLVRSNTGELFFGEGSRLTVL.